These T cell receptor beta chains were read from a single sample in a study of OX40 agonist ivuxolimab in advanced cancers. Produced via immunoSEQ multiplex PCR; TCRdb's table is partial and in-frame only. The profile shows under 20,000 clones, under 90% of them singletons. The sample was CD4+ or CD8+ T cells sorted from blood, taken in a trial of the OX40 agonist ivuxolimab. All receptors come from an adult with an advanced solid tumor such as melanoma, head and neck, liver or kidney cancer. Both conserved end residues are part of each CDR3. D genes are given only for firm matches. Clone sizes are given selectively: once, few, many, or a class where the clone is expanded.

NA	NA	TRBV4-1	TRBJ1-5	CASSSQGYQPQHF	TGCGCCAGCAGCTCCCAGGGATATCAGCCCCAGCATTTT
NA	TRBD2	TRBV14	TRBJ2-3	CASSQGTSGFSTDTQYF	TGTGCCAGCAGCCAAGGGACTAGCGGATTTAGCACAGATACGCAGTATTTT
NA	NA	TRBV6-4	TRBJ2-7	CASSVPGLGSRGQYF	TGTGCCAGCAGTGTTCCCGGACTTGGCTCCCGCGGGCAGTACTTC
few	NA	TRBV6-4	TRBJ2-2	CASSDSPGQNTGELFF	TGTGCCAGCAGTGACTCGCCGGGACAGAACACCGGGGAGCTGTTTTTT
NA	NA	TRBV14	TRBJ1-2	CASSQGLAWIGYTF	TGTGCCAGCAGTCAAGGCTTGGCCTGGATTGGCTACACCTTC
medium-sized	NA	TRBV19	TRBJ2-5	CASSIVPTGPEATQYF	TGTGCCAGTAGTATAGTCCCTACAGGACCTGAGGCGACCCAGTACTTC
NA	NA	TRBV28	TRBJ1-6	CASSPDRGYSPLHF	TGTGCCAGCAGTCCCGACAGAGGGTATTCACCCCTCCACTTT
once	NA	TRBV27	TRBJ2-2	CASSYDTGELFF	TGTGCCAGCAGTTACGACACTGGGGAGCTGTTTTTT
NA	NA	TRBV27	TRBJ2-7	CASSSRTVYEQYF	TGTGCCAGCAGTTCAAGGACAGTTTACGAGCAGTACTTC
few	TRBD2	TRBV7-9	TRBJ2-1	CASSVPGLAGGPNEQFF	TGTGCCAGCAGCGTACCCGGACTAGCGGGTGGCCCCAATGAGCAGTTCTTC
NA	NA	TRBV14	TRBJ2-7	CASSQGTGSSIYYEQYF	TGTGCCAGCAGCCAAGGGACCGGGTCCTCTATTTACTACGAGCAGTACTTC